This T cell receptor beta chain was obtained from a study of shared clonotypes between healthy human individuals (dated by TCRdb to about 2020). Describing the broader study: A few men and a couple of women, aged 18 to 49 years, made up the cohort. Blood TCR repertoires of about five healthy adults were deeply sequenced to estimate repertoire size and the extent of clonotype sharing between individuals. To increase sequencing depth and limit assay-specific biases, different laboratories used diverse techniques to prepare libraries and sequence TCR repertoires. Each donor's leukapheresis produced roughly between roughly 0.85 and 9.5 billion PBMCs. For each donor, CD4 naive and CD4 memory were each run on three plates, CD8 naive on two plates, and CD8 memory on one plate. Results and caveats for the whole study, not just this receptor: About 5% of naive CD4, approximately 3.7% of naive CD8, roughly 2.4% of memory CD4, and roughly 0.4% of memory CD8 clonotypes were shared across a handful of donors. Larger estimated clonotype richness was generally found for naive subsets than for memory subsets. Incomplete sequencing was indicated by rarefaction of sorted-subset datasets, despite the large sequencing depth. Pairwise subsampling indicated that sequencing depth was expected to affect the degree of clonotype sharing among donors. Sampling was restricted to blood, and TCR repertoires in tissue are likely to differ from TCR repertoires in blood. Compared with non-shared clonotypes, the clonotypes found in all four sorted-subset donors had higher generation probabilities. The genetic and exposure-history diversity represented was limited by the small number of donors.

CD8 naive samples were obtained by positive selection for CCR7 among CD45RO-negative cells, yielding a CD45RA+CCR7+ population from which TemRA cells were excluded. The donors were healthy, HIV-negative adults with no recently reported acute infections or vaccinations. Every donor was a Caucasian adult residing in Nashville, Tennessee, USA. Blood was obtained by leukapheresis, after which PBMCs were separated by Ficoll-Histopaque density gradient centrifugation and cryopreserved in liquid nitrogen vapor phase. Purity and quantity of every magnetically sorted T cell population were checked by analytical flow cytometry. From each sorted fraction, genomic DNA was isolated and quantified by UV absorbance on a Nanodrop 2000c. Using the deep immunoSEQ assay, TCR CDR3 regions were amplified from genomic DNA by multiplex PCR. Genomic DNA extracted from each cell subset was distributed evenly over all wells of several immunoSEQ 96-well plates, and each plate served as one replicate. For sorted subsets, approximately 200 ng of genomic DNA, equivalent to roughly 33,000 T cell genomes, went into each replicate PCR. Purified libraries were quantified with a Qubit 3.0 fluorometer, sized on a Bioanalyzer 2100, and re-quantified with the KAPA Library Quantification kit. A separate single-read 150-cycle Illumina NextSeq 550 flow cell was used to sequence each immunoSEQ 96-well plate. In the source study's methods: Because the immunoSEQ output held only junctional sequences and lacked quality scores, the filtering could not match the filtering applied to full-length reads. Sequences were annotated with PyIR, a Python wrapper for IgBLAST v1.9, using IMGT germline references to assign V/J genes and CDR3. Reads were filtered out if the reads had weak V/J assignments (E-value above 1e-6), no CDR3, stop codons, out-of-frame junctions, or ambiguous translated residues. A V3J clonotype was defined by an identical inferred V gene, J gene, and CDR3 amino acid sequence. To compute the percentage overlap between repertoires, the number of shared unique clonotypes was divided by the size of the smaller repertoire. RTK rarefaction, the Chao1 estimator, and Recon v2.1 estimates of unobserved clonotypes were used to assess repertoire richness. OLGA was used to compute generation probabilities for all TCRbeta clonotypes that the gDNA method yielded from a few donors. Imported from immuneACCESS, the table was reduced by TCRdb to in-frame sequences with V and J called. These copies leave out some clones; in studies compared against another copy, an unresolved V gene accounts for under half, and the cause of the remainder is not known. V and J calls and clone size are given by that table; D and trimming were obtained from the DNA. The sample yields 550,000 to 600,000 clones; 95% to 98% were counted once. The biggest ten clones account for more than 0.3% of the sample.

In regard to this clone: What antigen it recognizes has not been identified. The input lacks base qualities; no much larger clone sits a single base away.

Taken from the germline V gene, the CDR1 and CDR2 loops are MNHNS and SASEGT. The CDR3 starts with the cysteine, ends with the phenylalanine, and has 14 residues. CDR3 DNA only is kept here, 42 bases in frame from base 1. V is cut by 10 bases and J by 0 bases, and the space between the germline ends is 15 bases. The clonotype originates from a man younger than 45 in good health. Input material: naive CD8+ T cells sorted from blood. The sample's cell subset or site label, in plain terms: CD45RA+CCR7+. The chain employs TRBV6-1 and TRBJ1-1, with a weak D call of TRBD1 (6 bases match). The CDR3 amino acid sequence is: CATIGGYMNTEAFF. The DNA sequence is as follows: TGTGCCACCATAGGGGGATATATGAACACTGAAGCTTTCTTT.